This T cell receptor (beta chain) was found in a study of T cells after yellow fever vaccination. The CDR3 runs to 14 residues. Germline loops: CDR1 MNHEY, CDR2 SMNVEV (reference sequence). V was pared by 7 bases and J by 5 bases, with 14 bases between. TCRdb re-called the 5' RACE reads through MiXCR, storing one row per CDR3 protein. The data hold more than 300,000 distinct CDR3 sequences, with 6.8% observed a single time. The chain recombines TRBV27 with TRBJ2-2; maybe TRBD2 (6 bases). The sequencing used PBMCs, collected about 41 days after the first yellow fever vaccination. The receptor comes from a man in his late teens or twenties who received the YFV17D yellow fever vaccine. CDR3 nucleotide sequence: TGTGCCAGCAAAGGCGGGGTTTTTACCGGGGAGCTGTTTTTT. This codes for CASKGGVFTGELFF.